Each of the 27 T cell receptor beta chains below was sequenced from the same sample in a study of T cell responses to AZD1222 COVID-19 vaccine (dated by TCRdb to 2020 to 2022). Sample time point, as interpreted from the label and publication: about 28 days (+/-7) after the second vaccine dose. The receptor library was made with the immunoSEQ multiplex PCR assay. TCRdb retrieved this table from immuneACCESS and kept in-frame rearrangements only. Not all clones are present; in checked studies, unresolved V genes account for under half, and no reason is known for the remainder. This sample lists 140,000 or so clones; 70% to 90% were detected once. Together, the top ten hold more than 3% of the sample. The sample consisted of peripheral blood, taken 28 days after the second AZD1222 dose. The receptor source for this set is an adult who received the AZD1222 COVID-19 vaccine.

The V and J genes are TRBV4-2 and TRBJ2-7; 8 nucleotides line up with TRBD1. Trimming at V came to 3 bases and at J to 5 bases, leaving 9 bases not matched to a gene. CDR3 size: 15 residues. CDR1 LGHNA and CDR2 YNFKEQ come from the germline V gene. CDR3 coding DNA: TGTGCCAGCAGCCACACCTCACAGGGGGTCAACGAGCAGTACTTC. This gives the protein CASSHTSQGVNEQYF.

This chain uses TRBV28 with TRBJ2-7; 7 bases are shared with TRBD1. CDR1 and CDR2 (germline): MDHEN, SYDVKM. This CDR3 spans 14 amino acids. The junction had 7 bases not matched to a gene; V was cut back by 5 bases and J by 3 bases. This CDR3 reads CASSVPGTVYEQYF. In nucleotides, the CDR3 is TGTGCCAGCAGTGTCCCCGGGACAGTCTACGAGCAGTACTTC.

CDR3 amino acids: CASSRRDHEQYF. In DNA, the CDR3 is TGTGCCAGCAGTCGGCGGGACCACGAGCAGTACTTC. The V and J genes are TRBV7-9 and TRBJ2-7, with TRBD2 as a possible D gene (6 bases). V was shortened by 6 bases and J by 5 bases, with 11 bases between the two germline ends. There are 12 residues in the CDR3. Germline V gives CDR1 SEHNR, CDR2 FQNEAQ (reference sequence).

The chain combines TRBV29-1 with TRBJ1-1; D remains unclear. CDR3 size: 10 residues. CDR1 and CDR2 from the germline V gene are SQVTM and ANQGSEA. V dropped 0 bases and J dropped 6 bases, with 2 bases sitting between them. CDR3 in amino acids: CSVEDPEAFF. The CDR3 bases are TGCAGCGTTGAAGATCCTGAAGCTTTCTTT. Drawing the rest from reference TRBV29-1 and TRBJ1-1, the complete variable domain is SAVISQKPSRDICQRGTSLTIQCQVDSQVTMMFWYRQQPGQSLTLIATANQGSEATYESGFVIDKFPISRPNLTFSTLTVSNMSPEDSSIYLCSVEDPEAFFGQGTRLTVV.

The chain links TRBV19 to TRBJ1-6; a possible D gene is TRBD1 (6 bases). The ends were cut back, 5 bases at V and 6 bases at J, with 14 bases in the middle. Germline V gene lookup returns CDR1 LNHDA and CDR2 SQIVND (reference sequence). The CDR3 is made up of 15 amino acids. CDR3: CASSSRGQPNSPLHF. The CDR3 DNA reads TGTGCCAGTAGTTCCCGCGGACAGCCTAATTCACCCCTCCACTTT.

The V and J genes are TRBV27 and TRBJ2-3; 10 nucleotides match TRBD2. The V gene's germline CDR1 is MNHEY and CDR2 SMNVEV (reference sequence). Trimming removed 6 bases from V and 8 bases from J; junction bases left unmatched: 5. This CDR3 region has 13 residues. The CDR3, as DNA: TGTGCCAGCAGACCTAGACTAGCGGGTACGCAGTATTTT. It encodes CASRPRLAGTQYF.

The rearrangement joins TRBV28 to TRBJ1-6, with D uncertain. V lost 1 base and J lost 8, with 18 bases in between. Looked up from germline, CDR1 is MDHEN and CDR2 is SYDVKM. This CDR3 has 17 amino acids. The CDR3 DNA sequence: TGTGCCAGCAGTTTATACCCCCCACAGCGACTACATTCACCCCTCCACTTT. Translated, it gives CASSLYPPQRLHSPLHF.

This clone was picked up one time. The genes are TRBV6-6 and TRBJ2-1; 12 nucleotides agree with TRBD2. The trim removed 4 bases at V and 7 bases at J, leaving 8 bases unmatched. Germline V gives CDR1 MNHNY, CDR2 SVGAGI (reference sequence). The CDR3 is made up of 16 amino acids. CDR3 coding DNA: TGTGCCAGCAGTTCGATGACTAGCGGGAGCGGGAATGAGCAGTTCTTC. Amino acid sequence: CASSSMTSGSGNEQFF.

The CDR3 is CASSVRQSGANVLTF. CDR3 sequence (DNA): TGTGCCAGCAGCGTGCGGCAGTCTGGGGCCAACGTCCTGACTTTC. The rearrangement uses TRBV9 and TRBJ2-6; D not certain. The V end was cut by 2 bases, the J end by 1 base, with 7 bases between. The CDR3 runs to 15 residues. The V gene's germline CDR1 is SGDLS and CDR2 YYNGEE.

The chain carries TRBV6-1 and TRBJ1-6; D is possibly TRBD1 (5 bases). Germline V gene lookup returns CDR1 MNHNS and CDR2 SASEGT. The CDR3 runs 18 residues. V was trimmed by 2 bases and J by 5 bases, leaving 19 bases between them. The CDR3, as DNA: TGTGCCAGCAGTGAATTCCTGTTGGGGGTTGGGCATAATTCACCCCTCCACTTT. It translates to CASSEFLLGVGHNSPLHF.

The CDR3 sequence is CASSSRRGSNILPQHF. The CDR3, as DNA: TGCGCCAGCAGCTCCCGACGGGGATCGAACATACTGCCCCAGCATTTT. J is TRBJ1-5 and V is TRBV5-1; no definite D call. The CDR3 runs to 16 residues. Trimming took off 3 bases at V and 9 bases at J, with 22 bases between the two ends. The germline V gene encodes CDR1 SGHRS and CDR2 YFSETQ.

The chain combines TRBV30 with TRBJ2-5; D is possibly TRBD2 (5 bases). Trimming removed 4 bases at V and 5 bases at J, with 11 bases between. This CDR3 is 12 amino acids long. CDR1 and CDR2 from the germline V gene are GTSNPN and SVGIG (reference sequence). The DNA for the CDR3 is TGTGCCTGGACACGGGGTGGGGAGACCCAGTACTTC. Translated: CAWTRGGETQYF.

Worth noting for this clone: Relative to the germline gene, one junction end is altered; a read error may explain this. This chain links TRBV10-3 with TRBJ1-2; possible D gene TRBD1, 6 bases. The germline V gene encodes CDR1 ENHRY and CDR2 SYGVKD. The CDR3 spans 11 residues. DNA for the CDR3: TGTGCCATCCGTGACAGGTTTGGCTACACCTTC. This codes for CAIRDRFGYTF.

CDR3 sequence reads: CASSVSGTLSTDTQYF. The CDR3, as DNA: TGTGCCAGCAGCGTTAGCGGGACCCTTAGCACAGATACGCAGTATTTT. The chain joins TRBV2 to TRBJ2-3; TRBD2 aligns across 8 bases. Germline trimming cut 6 bases from V and 0 bases from J; bases unmatched to any gene: 8. Germline CDR1 SNHLY, CDR2 FYNNEI. This CDR3 is built from 16 residues. Filled out from reference TRBV2 and TRBJ2-3, the complete variable domain reads EPEVTQTPSHQVTQMGQEVILRCVPISNHLYFYWYRQILGQKVEFLVSFYNNEISEKSEIFDDQFSVERPDGSNFTLKIRSTKLEDSAMYFCASSVSGTLSTDTQYFGPGTRLTVL.

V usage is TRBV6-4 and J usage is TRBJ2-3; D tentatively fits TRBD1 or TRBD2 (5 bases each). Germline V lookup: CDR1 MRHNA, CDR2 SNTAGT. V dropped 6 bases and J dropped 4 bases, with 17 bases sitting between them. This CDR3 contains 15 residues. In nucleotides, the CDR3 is TGTGCCAGCAGGACCGGGACCCCCGCCGCAGATACGCAGTATTTT. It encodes CASRTGTPAADTQYF.

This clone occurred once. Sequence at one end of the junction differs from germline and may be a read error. The CDR3 bases are TGTGCCAGCAGCCAACATCTGGGTAGGGTCTCCTTC. The encoded protein is CASSQHLGRVSF. The V call is TRBV3-1 (or the pseudogene TRBV3-2), the J call TRBJ2-7; D is ambiguous. CDR3 length equals 12 residues. CDR1 is LGHDT and CDR2 is YNNKEL in the germline V gene (reference sequence).

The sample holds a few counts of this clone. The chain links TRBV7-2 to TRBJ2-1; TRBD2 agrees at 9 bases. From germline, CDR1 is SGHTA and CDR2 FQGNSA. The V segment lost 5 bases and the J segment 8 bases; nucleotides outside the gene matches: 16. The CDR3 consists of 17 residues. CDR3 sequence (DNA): TGTGCCAGCAGCCCACGCCTGCGGGGGGGCCCGTCCCATGAGCAGTTCTTC. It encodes CASSPRLRGGPSHEQFF.

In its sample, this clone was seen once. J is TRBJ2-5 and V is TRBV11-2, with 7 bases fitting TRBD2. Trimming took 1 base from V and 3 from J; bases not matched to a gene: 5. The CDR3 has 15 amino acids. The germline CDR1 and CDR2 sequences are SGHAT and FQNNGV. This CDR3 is CASSLGASGKETQYF. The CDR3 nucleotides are TGTGCCAGCAGCTTAGGGGCCAGCGGGAAAGAGACCCAGTACTTC.

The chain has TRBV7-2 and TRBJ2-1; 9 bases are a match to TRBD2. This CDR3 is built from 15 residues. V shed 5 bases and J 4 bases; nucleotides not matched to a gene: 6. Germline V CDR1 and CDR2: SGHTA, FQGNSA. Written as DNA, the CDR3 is TGTGCCAGCAGCCCCGCTAGCGGGGAGTACAATGAGCAGTTCTTC. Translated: CASSPASGEYNEQFF.

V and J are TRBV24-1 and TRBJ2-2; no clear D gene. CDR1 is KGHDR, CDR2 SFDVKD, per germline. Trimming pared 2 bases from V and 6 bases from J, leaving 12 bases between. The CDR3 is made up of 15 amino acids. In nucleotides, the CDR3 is TGTGCCACCAGTGATTCAAGGACCATTTCCGGGGAGCTGTTTTTT. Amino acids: CATSDSRTISGELFF.

CDR3 nucleotide sequence: TGTGCCAGCAGCCAATCCGCACCCCCGGGGGGCGAGCAGTACTTC. Its protein product is CASSQSAPPGGEQYF. The rearrangement links TRBV16 to TRBJ2-7; TRBD2 agrees at 7 bases. Germline V gene sequence: CDR1 KGHSY, CDR2 FQNENV. The J segment lost 6 bases and the V segment lost 0 bases, leaving 8 bases of the junction unmatched. The CDR3 spans 15 residues.

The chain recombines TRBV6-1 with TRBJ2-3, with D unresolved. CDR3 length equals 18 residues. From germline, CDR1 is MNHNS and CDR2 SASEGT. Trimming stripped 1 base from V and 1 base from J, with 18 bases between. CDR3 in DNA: TGTGCCAGCAGTGAAGTCTCCTGGGTAGCTGGCGGCACAGATACGCAGTATTTT. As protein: CASSEVSWVAGGTDTQYF.

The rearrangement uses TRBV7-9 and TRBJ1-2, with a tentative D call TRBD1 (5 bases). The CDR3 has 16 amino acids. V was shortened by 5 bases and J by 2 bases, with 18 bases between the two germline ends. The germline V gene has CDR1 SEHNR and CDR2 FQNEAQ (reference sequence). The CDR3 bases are TGTGCCAGCAGCCACGGAGGAGGGCGGGACAACTATGGCTACACCTTC. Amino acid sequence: CASSHGGGRDNYGYTF. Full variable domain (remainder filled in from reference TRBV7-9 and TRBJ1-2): DTGVSQNPRHKITKRGQNVTFRCDPISEHNRLYWYRQTLGQGPEFLTYFQNEAQLEKSRLLSDRFSAERPKGSFSTLEIQRTEQGDSAMYLCASSHGGGRDNYGYTFGSGTRLTVV.

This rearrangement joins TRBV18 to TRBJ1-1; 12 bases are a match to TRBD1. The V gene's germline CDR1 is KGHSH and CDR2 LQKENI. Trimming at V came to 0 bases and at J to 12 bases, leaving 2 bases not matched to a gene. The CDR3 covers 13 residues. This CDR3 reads CASSPPGQGATFF. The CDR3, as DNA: TGTGCCAGCTCACCACCGGGACAGGGGGCGACTTTCTTT.

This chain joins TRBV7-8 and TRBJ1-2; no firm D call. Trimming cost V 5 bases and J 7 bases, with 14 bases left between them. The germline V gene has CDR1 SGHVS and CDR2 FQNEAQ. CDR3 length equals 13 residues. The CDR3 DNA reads TGTGCCAGCAGCCCAGCGACCGCGGCTGGCTACACCTTC. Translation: CASSPATAAGYTF.

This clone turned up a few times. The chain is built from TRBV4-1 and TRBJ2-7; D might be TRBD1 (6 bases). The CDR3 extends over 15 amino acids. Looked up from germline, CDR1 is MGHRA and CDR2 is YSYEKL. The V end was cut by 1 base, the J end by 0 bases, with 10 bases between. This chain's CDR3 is CASSQGQGSSYEQYF. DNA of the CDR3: TGCGCCAGCAGCCAAGGGCAGGGGAGCTCCTACGAGCAGTACTTC.

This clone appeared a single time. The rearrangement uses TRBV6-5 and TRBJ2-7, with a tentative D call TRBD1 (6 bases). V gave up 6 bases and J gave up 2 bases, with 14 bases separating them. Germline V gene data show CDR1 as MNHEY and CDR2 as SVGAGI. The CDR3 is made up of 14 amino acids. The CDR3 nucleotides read TGTGCCAGCAGCCCCGGACAGCGCCCCTACGAGCAGTACTTC. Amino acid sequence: CASSPGQRPYEQYF.